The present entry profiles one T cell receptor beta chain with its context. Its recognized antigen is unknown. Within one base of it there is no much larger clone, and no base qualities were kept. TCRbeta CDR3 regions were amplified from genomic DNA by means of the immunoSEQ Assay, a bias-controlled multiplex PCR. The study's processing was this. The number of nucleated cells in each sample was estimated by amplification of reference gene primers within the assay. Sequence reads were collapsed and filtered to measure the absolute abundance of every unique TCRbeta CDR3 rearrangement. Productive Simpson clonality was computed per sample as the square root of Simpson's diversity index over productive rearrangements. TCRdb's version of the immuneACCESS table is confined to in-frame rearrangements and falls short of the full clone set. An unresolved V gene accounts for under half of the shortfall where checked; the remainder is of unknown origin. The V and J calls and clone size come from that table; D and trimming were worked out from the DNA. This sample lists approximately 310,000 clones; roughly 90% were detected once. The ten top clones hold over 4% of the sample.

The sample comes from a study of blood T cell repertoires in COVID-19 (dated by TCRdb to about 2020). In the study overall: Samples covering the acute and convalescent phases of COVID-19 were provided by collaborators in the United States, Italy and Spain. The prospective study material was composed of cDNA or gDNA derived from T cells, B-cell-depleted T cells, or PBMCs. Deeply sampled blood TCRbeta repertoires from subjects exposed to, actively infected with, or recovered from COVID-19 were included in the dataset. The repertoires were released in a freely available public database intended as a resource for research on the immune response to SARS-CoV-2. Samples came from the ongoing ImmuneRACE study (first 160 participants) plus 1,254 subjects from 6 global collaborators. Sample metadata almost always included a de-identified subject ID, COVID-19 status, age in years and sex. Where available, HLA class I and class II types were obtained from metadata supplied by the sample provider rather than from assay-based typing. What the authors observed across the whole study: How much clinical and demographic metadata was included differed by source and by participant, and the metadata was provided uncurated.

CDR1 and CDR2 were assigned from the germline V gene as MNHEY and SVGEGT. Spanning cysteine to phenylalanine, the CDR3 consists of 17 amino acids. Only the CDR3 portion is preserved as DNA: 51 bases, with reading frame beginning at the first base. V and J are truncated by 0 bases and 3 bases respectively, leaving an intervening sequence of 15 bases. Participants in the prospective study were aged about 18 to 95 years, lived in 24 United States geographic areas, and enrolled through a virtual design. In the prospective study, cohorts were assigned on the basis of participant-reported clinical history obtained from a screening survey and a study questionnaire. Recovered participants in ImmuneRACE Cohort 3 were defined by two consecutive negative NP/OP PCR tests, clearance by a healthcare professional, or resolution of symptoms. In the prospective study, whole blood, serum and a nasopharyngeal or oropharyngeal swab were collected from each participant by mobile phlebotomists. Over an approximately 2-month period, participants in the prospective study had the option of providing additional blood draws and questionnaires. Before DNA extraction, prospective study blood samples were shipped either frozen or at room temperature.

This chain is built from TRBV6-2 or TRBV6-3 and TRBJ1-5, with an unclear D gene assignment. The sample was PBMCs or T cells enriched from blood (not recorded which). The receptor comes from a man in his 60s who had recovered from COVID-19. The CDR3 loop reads CASSYSSIGGSNQPQHF. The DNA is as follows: TGTGCCAGCAGTTACTCGTCCATCGGCGGGTCCAATCAGCCCCAGCATTTT.